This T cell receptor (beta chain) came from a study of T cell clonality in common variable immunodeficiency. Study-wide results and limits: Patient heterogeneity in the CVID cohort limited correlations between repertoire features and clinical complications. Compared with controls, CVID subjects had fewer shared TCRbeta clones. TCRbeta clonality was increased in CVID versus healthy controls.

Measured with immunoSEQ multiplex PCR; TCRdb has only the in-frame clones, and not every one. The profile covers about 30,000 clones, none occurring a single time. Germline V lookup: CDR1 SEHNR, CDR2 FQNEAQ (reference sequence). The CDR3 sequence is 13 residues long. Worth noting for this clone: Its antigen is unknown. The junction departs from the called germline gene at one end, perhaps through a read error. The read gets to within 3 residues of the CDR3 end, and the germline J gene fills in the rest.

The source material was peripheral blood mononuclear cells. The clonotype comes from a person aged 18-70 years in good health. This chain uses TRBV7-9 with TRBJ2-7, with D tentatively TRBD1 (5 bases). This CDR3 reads CSSSQGLAYEQYF. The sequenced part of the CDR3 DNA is TGTTCCAGCAGCCAGGGTTTGGCCTACGAG.